One sample yielded the 14 T cell receptor beta chains listed below, sequenced in a study of CXCR3-negative and CXCR3-positive naive CD8 T cells. Researchers prepared the TRB cDNA libraries using 5' RACE with UMI labels. Reanalyzing the 5' RACE reads, TCRdb keeps one entry per CDR3 protein, without DNA. The table lists about 43,000 distinct CDR3 sequences. Sequencing was done on a sample of memory CD8+ T cells from blood. These receptors were collected from a human donor in good health. Some clones in this sample may be carry-over from other donors' samples.

The chain carries TRBV6-6 and TRBJ2-5; TCRdb's D call, TRBD1, is unchecked because there is no DNA. The CDR3 sequence is 17 residues long. Per germline, CDR1 MNHNY and CDR2 SVGAGI (reference sequence). CDR3 in amino acids: CASSRNRDGRFQETQYF.

J is TRBJ1-1 and V is TRBV29-1. Germline-derived CDR1 and CDR2 are SQVTM and ANQGSEA. This CDR3 has 13 amino acids. CDR3 in amino acids: CSALTPRRTEAFF.

The chain employs TRBV6-5 and TRBJ2-2; TCRdb selects TRBD2, and the lack of DNA leaves this call unchecked. Germline-derived CDR1 and CDR2 are MNHEY and SVGAGI. The CDR3 loop spans 15 amino acids. This CDR3 reads CASSSGLKNTGELFF.

This chain uses TRBV7-6 with TRBJ2-7; the TRBD1 assignment by TCRdb is unverifiable without DNA. The V gene's germline CDR1 is SGHVS and CDR2 FNYEAQ. The CDR3 covers 15 residues. CDR3 sequence: CASGTMTGSDHEQYF.

V is TRBV7-6 and J is TRBJ2-1; TCRdb selects TRBD2, and the lack of DNA leaves this call unchecked. This CDR3 region has 15 residues. CDR1 is SGHVS, CDR2 FNYEAQ, per germline. The CDR3 spells CASSSGTSGGNEQFF. Full variable domain (rest looked up from reference TRBV7-6 and TRBJ2-1): GAGVSQSPRYKVTKRGQDVALRCDPISGHVSLYWYRQALGQGPEFLTYFNYEAQQDKSGLPNDRFSAERPEGSISTLTIQRTEQRDSAMYRCASSSGTSGGNEQFFGPGTRLTVL.

The chain links TRBV28 to TRBJ2-6; TCRdb lists TRBD1, though no DNA is available to test this call. Germline V gene sequence: CDR1 MDHEN, CDR2 SYDVKM. The CDR3 loop spans 18 amino acids. The CDR3 loop reads CASTPPGQGISGANVLTF.

The chain has TRBV6-1 and TRBJ2-6. Germline CDR1 MNHNS, CDR2 SASEGT. The CDR3 covers 16 residues. CDR3 in amino acids: CASSETVASGANVLTF.

The rearrangement uses TRBV11-2 and TRBJ2-2; the TRBD1 assignment by TCRdb is unverifiable without DNA. The CDR3 has 19 amino acids. CDR1 is SGHAT and CDR2 is FQNNGV in the germline V gene. The CDR3 reads CASSLDQGAPWRNTGELFF. The full variable domain, its missing parts supplied by reference TRBV11-2 and TRBJ2-2, is EAGVAQSPRYKIIEKRQSVAFWCNPISGHATLYWYQQILGQGPKLLIQFQNNGVVDDSQLPKDRFSAERLKGVDSTLKIQPAKLEDSAVYLCASSLDQGAPWRNTGELFFGEGSRLTVL.

The chain is built from TRBV7-2 and TRBJ1-4; the TCRdb D gene call, TRBD1, has no DNA to confirm it. Germline-derived CDR1 and CDR2 are SGHTA and FQGNSA. The CDR3 is made up of 16 amino acids. The CDR3 sequence: CASSLVPEVTNEKLFF.

This sequence joins TRBV19 and TRBJ2-3; there is no DNA to check the TCRdb D call of TRBD2. Germline V gene lookup returns CDR1 LNHDA and CDR2 SQIVND (reference sequence). CDR3 length equals 14 residues. CDR3 protein: CASTSEGQTDTQYF.

This chain joins TRBV5-1 and TRBJ1-5; TCRdb's D call of TRBD1 is untestable without DNA. The CDR3 spans 15 residues. Germline CDR1 and CDR2: SGHRS and YFSETQ. The CDR3 region is CASSFPPSSNQPQHF.

The V gene is TRBV20-1, the J gene TRBJ1-6. The CDR3 is made up of 22 amino acids. Per germline, CDR1 DFQATT and CDR2 SNEGSKA (reference sequence). CDR3 amino acids: CSARDEGSRAIFMGTYNSPLHF.

The chain uses TRBV4-2 and TRBJ2-2; TCRdb's D call, TRBD1, is unchecked because there is no DNA. The CDR3 sequence is 15 residues long. Looked up from germline, CDR1 is LGHNA and CDR2 is YNFKEQ. CDR3 residues: CASSHGTGDTGELFF.

The V gene is TRBV6-2 or TRBV6-3, the J gene TRBJ2-2. The V gene's germline CDR1 is MNHEY and CDR2 SVGEGT. There are 15 residues in the CDR3. CDR3 amino acids: CASSYEAENTGELFF.